These T cell receptor beta chains were read from a single sample in a study of blood T cell repertoires in COVID-19. Generated by immunoSEQ multiplex PCR, the TCRdb table keeps only in-frame clones and is missing some. The sample includes a few hundred thousand clones, 86% of them seen just once. Sequenced sample: peripheral blood. These receptors originate from a woman between 45 and 60 years old with COVID-19, enrolled during active disease. The conserved cysteine and the conserved F or W are not part of the CDR3 here. Only part of the rows carry a size: once, few, many, or a class if the clone is expanded.

J gene: TRBJ1-6; clone size: once; V gene: TRBV11-3; CDR3 protein: ASSLVSGLGSPLH
J gene: TRBJ1-1; clone size: .; V gene: TRBV10-3; CDR3 protein: AISGRQGLNTEAF
J gene: TRBJ1-1; clone size: few; V gene: TRBV20-1; CDR3 protein: SAGSYTEAF
J gene: TRBJ2-3; clone size: .; V gene: TRBV9; CDR3 protein: ASMRGGTDTQY
J gene: TRBJ2-3; clone size: many; V gene: TRBV11-3; CDR3 protein: ASSLEGPGGVRDTQY
J gene: TRBJ2-1; clone size: .; V gene: TRBV11-2; CDR3 protein: ASSLEPMAYNEQF
J gene: TRBJ1-4; clone size: .; V gene: TRBV5-8; CDR3 protein: ASSSRQNNEKLF
J gene: TRBJ2-1; clone size: few; V gene: TRBV6-5; CDR3 protein: ASTIRDLTFNEQF
J gene: TRBJ2-2; clone size: .; V gene: TRBV5-1; CDR3 protein: ASSLRPERGLGGTGELF
J gene: TRBJ2-3; clone size: few; V gene: TRBV24-1; CDR3 protein: ATSAWGGGRTDTQY
J gene: TRBJ1-1; clone size: .; V gene: TRBV10-2; CDR3 protein: ASRAGGRNTEAF
J gene: TRBJ1-3; clone size: .; V gene: TRBV4-1; CDR3 protein: ASSLGASGNTIY
J gene: TRBJ1-2; clone size: .; V gene: TRBV24-1; CDR3 protein: ATSDPPDRGNYGYT